The rows below give T cell receptor beta chains drawn from one sample of a study of control samples from healthy donors and cancer patients. Some clones are missing from TCRdb's copy, which holds only in-frame ones; the method was immunoSEQ multiplex PCR. The table has approximately 89,000 clones, approximately 86% seen once; the top ten hold roughly 21%. The sequenced material came from blood. The receptors come from a man in his thirties or forties in good health. The conserved cysteine and the conserved F or W are not part of the CDR3 here. Not every row has a clone size; where given, it reads once, few, many or a size class.

V,size,J,CDR3
TRBV5-4,.,TRBJ1-5,ASSLGGDNQPQH
TRBV29-1,once,TRBJ1-3,SAGTGGGNTIY
TRBV19,.,TRBJ2-4,ASRETGEGKNIQY
TRBV12-3/TRBV12-4,.,TRBJ1-2,ASSQTDNYGYT
TRBV4-1,.,TRBJ2-1,ASSRSGTSGNNEQF
TRBV5-1,few,TRBJ1-1,ASSLEGNTEAF
TRBV18,.,TRBJ1-2,ASSPLSGNGYT
TRBV7-9,.,TRBJ2-6,ASSSGQGGMTGANVLT
TRBV2,.,TRBJ1-6,ASSGIGRPGSPLH
TRBV4-1,.,TRBJ1-3,ASSQRQALSGNTIY
TRBV4-1,.,TRBJ2-5,ASSQGGRETQY